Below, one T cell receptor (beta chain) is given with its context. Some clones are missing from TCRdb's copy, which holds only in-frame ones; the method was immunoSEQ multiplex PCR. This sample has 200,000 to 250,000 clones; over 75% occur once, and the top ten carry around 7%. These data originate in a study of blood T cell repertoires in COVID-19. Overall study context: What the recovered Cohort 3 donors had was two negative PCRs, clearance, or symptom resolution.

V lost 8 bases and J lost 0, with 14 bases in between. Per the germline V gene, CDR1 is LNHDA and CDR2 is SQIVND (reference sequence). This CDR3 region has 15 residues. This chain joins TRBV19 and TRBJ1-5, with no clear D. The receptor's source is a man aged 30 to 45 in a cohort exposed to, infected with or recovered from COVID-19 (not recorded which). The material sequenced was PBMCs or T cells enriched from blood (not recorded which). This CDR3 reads CASQPGQYSNQPQHF. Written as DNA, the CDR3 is TGTGCCAGTCAACCTGGGCAGTATAGCAATCAGCCCCAGCATTTT.